This T cell receptor (beta chain) was recorded in a study of cytomegalovirus exposure and HLA in healthy donors. Overall study: From HLA-typed donors, an early data release held approximately 85 million unique TCRs.

The PCR ran on 60 Vbeta and 13 Jbeta primers. In the original analysis: Per a later analysis, the number of unique TCR beta chains was around 79 million, of which about 10 million were shared. TCRdb's copy holds only in-frame clones and misses some; the assay was immunoSEQ multiplex PCR. Clonal size and the V and J genes are those of that table, whereas D and trimming came from the DNA. The table records some 150,000 clones, roughly four fifths of them present only once. Findings and limits, study-wide: Earlier analysis yielded a pattern in which most TCR beta V segments were productive about 90% or about 30% of the time.

There are 13 residues in the CDR3. Trimming stripped 4 bases from V and 3 bases from J, with 10 bases between. Germline CDR1 reads PRHDT; CDR2 reads FYEKMQ (reference sequence). Details on this clone: Its antigen is not identified.

The sample was PBMCs. The rearrangement joins TRBV13 to TRBJ2-7, with D hard to call. This TCR was recovered from a male donor in good health and CMV-seronegative. This chain's CDR3 is CASSSTYGYEQYF. The CDR3, as DNA: TGTGCCAGCAGCTCAACTTACGGCTACGAGCAGTACTTC.